This T cell receptor beta chain comes out of a study of T cell clonality in common variable immunodeficiency. The repertoire was sequenced with immunoSEQ multiplex PCR; TCRdb's copy has only in-frame clones and lacks some. In total the sample includes fewer than 35,000 clones, none of them seen once. Study findings and constraints: Fewer deletions and N-nucleotide insertions were reportedly seen in common variable immunodeficiency TCR beta sequences.

This clone was recorded many times. The target antigen is unknown. The sequenced fragment ends 3 residues before the CDR3 boundary, so the rest is inferred from the germline J gene. Germline V gene data show CDR1 as KGHSH and CDR2 as LQKENI. V lost 1 base to trimming and J lost 5 bases, with 8 bases between them. The CDR3 loop spans 14 amino acids. What was sequenced was peripheral blood mononuclear cells. The chain carries TRBV18 and TRBJ1-4, with D tentatively TRBD1 (5 bases). The sequence came from a human donor with common variable immunodeficiency. The CDR3 DNA, read in part, is TGTGCCAGCTCACCACAATGGGGCAATGAAAAA. Protein: CASSPQWGNEK. Given in full, the CDR3 is CASSPQWGNEKLFF.